The 7 T cell receptor beta chains in this list originate from one sample, sequenced in a study of T cells in Graves' hyperthyroidism and ophthalmopathy. TCR beta CDR3 sequences were amplified from RNA transcripts. Researchers ran a first-round RT-PCR on the TCR CDR3 using the HTBI primer set. One entry per CDR3 protein results from TCRdb running MiXCR on the multiplex PCR reads. The sample holds some 690,000 distinct CDR3 sequences, around 16% seen once. The material sequenced was blood. The receptors originated from a man aged 50-59 years with Graves' hyperthyroidism.

This clonotype showed up just a few times. This sequence joins TRBV10-3 and TRBJ2-3; the D gene is possibly TRBD2 (5 bases). CDR1 and CDR2 from the germline V gene are ENHRY and SYGVKD. The CDR3 spans 12 residues. The V end lost 7 bases, the J end lost 2 bases, and 7 bases lay between the germline ends. The CDR3 DNA reads TGTGCCATCAAAGCGGCCACAGATACGCAGTATTTT. Amino acid sequence: CAIKAATDTQYF.

In this sample, this clonotype turned up a few times. The chain recombines TRBV6-1 with TRBJ1-6; no firm D call. The V and J ends lost 5 bases and 7 bases respectively, with 18 bases between them. This CDR3 spans 16 amino acids. The V gene's germline CDR1 is MNHNS and CDR2 SASEGT. DNA for the CDR3: TGTGCCAGCAGTCCGAGCACGGCGCCCAAAAATTCACCCCTCCACTTT. Translating gives CASSPSTAPKNSPLHF.

The V and J genes are TRBV7-9 and TRBJ2-3; D is uncertain. This CDR3 has 14 residues. Trimming left V 8 bases short and J 0 bases short, with 12 bases between. Germline V gives CDR1 SEHNR, CDR2 FQNEAQ (reference sequence). This CDR3 is CASSAPPSTDTQYF. CDR3 nucleotide sequence: TGTGCCAGCTCAGCCCCCCCAAGCACAGATACGCAGTATTTT.

This clonotype was seen many times. This CDR3 is CASSELQGSSEAFF. The CDR3 DNA reads as TGTGCCAGCAGTGAATTACAGGGGAGCTCTGAAGCTTTCTTT. The chain combines TRBV2 with TRBJ1-1; 7 bases are shared with TRBD1. Germline CDR1 reads SNHLY; CDR2 reads FYNNEI. The trim removed 2 bases at V and 6 bases at J, leaving 6 bases unmatched. This CDR3 is built from 14 residues.

This clonotype was observed many times. This chain connects TRBV28 to TRBJ2-7; D unresolved. Trimming took 4 bases from V and 6 from J, leaving 13 bases between them. This CDR3 comprises 13 residues. Germline values: CDR1 MDHEN, CDR2 SYDVKM. Here the CDR3 reads CASSYLEQSEQYF. Here the CDR3 DNA reads TGTGCCAGCAGTTATTTGGAACAATCCGAGCAGTACTTC.

This clonotype was counted only a few times. This CDR3 reads CASSQANREETQYF. In DNA, the CDR3 is TGCGCCAGCAGCCAAGCAAACAGGGAAGAGACCCAGTACTTC. The chain uses TRBV4-1 and TRBJ2-5, with a possible D match to TRBD1 (6 bases). This CDR3 contains 14 residues. CDR1 MGHRA and CDR2 YSYEKL come from the germline V gene. V lost 1 base and J lost 3, with 9 bases in between.

This clonotype was found a few times. The chain recombines TRBV27 with TRBJ2-3, with a possible D match to TRBD2 (6 bases). In germline, CDR1 is MNHEY, CDR2 SMNVEV (reference sequence). Trimming left V 1 base short and J 0 bases short, with 8 bases between. The CDR3 totals 15 residues. The CDR3 sequence: CASSLWGTSTDTQYF. The CDR3 coding sequence is TGTGCCAGCAGTTTATGGGGGACTAGCACAGATACGCAGTATTTT.